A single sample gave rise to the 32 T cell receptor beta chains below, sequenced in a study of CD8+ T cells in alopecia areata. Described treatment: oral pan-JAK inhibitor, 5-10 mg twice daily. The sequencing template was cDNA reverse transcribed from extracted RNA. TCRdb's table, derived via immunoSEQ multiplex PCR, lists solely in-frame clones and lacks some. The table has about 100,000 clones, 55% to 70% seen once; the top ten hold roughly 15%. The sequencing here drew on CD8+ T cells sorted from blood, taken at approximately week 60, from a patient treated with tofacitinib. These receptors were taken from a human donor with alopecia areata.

DNA for the CDR3: TGCGCCAGCAGTGAGTCGGACAGGGGCGCTTCACCCCTCCACTTT. Translating gives CASSESDRGASPLHF. The chain couples TRBV10-2 to TRBJ1-6; 9 bases align to TRBD1. CDR1 is WSHSY and CDR2 is SAAADI in the germline V gene. The trim removed 0 bases at V and 9 bases at J, leaving 3 bases unmatched. The CDR3 contains 15 residues.

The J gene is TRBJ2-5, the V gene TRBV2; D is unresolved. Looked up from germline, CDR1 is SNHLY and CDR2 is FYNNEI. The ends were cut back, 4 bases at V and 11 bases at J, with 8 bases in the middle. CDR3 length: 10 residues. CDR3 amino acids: CASSGKEQYF. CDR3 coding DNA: TGTGCCAGCAGTGGGAAGGAGCAGTACTTC.

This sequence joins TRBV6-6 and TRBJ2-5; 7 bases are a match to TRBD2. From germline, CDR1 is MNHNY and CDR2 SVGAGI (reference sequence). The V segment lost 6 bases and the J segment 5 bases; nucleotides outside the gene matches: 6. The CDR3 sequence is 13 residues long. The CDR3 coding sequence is TGTGCCAGCAGCCAAGCGGGGTGGGAGACCCAGTACTTC. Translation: CASSQAGWETQYF.

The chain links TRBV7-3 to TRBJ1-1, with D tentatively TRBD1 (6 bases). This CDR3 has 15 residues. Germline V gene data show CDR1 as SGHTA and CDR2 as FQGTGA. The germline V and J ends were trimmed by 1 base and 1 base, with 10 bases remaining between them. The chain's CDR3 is CASSLSGRGNTEAFF. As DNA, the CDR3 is TGTGCCAGCAGCTTAAGCGGCAGGGGGAACACTGAAGCTTTCTTT.

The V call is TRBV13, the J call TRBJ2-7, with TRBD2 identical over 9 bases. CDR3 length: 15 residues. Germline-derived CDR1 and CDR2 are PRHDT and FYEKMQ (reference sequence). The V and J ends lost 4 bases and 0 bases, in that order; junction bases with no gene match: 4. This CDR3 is CASSYIAGASYEQYF. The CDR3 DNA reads TGTGCCAGCAGCTACATAGCGGGGGCCTCCTACGAGCAGTACTTC.

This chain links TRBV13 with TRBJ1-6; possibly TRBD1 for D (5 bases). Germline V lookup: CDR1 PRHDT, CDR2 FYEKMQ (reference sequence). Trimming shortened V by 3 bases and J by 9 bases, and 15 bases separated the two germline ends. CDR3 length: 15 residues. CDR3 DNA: TGTGCCAGCAGCTTGAAAGGGGAATTAGGTTCACCCCTCCACTTT. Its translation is CASSLKGELGSPLHF.

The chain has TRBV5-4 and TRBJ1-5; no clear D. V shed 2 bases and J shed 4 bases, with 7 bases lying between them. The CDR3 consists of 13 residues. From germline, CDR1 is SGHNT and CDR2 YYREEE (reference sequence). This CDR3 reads CASSFEGNQPQHF. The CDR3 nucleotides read TGTGCCAGCAGCTTTGAGGGTAATCAGCCCCAGCATTTT. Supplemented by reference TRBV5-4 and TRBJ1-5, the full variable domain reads ETGVTQSPTHLIKTRGQQVTLRCSSQSGHNTVSWYQQALGQGPQFIFQYYREEENGRGNFPPRFSGLQFPNYSSELNVNALELDDSALYLCASSFEGNQPQHFGDGTRLSIL.

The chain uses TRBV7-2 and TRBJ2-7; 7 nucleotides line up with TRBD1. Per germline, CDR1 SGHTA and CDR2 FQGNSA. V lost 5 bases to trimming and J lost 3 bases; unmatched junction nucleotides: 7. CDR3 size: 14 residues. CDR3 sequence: CASSVGTANYEQYF. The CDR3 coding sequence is TGTGCCAGCAGCGTCGGGACAGCAAACTACGAGCAGTACTTC.

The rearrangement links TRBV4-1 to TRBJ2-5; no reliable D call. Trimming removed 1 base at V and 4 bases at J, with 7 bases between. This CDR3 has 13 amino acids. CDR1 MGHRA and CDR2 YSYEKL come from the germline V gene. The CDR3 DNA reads TGCGCCAGCAGCCAAGTCGCAGGAGAGACCCAGTACTTC. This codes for CASSQVAGETQYF.

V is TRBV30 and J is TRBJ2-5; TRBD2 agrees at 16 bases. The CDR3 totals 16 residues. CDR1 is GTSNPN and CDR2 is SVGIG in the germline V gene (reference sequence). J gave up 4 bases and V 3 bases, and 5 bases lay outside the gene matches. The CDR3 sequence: CAWSPGLAGGPETQYF. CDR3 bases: TGTGCCTGGAGCCCGGGACTAGCGGGGGGGCCAGAGACCCAGTACTTC.

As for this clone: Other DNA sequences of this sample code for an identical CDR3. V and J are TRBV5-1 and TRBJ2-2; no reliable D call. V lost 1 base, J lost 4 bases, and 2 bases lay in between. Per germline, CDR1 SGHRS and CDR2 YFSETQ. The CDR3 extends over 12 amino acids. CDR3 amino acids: CASSLSTGELFF. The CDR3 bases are TGCGCCAGCAGCTTGAGCACCGGGGAGCTGTTTTTT.

In DNA, the CDR3 is TGTGCCAGCAGCTCGGGAATAGGTACAGATACGCAGTATTTT. This gives the protein CASSSGIGTDTQYF. The rearrangement links TRBV7-9 to TRBJ2-3; D is perhaps TRBD2 (5 bases). The CDR3 covers 14 residues. The V end was cut by 4 bases, the J end by 3 bases, with 11 bases between. CDR1 is SEHNR, CDR2 FQNEAQ, per germline (reference sequence).

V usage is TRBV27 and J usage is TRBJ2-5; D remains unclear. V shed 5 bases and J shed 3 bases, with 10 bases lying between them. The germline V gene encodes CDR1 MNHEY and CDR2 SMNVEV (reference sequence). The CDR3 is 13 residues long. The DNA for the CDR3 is TGTGCCAGCAGTCCCCACGCAGAAGAGACCCAGTACTTC. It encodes CASSPHAEETQYF.

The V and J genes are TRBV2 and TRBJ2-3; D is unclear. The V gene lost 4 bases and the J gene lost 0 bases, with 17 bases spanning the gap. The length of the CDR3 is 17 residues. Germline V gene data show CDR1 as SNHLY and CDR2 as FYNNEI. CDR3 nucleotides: TGTGCCAGCAGTGGGGCGCCGCGACGGAAGAGCACAGATACGCAGTATTTT. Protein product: CASSGAPRRKSTDTQYF.

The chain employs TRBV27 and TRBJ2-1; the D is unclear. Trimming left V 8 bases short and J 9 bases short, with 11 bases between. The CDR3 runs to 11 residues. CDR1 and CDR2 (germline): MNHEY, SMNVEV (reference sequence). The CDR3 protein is CASGKSGEQFF. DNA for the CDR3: TGTGCCAGCGGCAAGTCGGGTGAGCAGTTCTTC.

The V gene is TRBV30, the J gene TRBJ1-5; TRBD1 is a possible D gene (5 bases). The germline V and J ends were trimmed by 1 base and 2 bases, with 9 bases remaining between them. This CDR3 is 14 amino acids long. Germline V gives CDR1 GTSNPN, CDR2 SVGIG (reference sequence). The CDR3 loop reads CAWSEGRGNQPQHF. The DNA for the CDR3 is TGTGCCTGGAGTGAGGGCAGGGGCAATCAGCCCCAGCATTTT.

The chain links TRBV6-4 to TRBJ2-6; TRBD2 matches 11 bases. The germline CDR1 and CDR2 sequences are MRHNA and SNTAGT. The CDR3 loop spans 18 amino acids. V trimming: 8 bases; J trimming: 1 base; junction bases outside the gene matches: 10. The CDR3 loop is CASGGTSGGTSGANVLTF. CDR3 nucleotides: TGTGCCAGCGGGGGGACTAGCGGTGGTACTTCTGGGGCCAACGTCCTGACTTTC.

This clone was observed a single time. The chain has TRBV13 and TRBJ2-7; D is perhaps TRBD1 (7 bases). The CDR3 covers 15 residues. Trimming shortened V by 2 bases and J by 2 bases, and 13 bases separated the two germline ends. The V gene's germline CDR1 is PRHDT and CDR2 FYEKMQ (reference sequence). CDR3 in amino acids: CASSLTRDSPYEQYF. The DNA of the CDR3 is TGTGCCAGCAGCTTAACGCGGGACAGCCCCTACGAGCAGTACTTC.

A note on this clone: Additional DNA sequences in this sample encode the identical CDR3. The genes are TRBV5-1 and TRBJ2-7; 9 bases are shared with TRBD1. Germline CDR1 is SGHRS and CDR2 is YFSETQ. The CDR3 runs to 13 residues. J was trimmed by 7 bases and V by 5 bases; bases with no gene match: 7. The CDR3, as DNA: TGCGCCAGCAGTGCTACAGGGGGCTGGGAGCAGTACTTC. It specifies CASSATGGWEQYF.

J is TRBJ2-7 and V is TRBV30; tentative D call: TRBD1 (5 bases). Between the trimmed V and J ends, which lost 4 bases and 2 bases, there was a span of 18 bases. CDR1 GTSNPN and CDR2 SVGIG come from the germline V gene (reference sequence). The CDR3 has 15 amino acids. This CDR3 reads CAWIKRGSYPYEQYF. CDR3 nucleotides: TGTGCCTGGATTAAAAGGGGCAGTTACCCCTACGAGCAGTACTTC.

The CDR3 spells CASSAGRTYGYTF. Here the CDR3 DNA reads TGTGCCAGCAGCGCGGGACGGACCTATGGCTACACCTTC. This chain connects TRBV5-4 to TRBJ1-2; possible D gene TRBD1, 5 bases. CDR1 is SGHNT, CDR2 YYREEE, per germline (reference sequence). The CDR3 length is 13 residues. Trimming removed 4 bases at V and 4 bases at J, with 11 bases between. The full variable domain, completed using reference TRBV5-4 and TRBJ1-2, is ETGVTQSPTHLIKTRGQQVTLRCSSQSGHNTVSWYQQALGQGPQFIFQYYREEENGRGNFPPRFSGLQFPNYSSELNVNALELDDSALYLCASSAGRTYGYTFGSGTRLTVV.

Here the CDR3 reads CASSQDLDLGATDTQYF. DNA for the CDR3: TGCGCCAGCAGCCAAGATCTCGACTTGGGGGCCACAGATACGCAGTATTTT. The chain has TRBV4-1 and TRBJ2-3; a possible D gene is TRBD1 (6 bases). The CDR3 spans 17 residues. The ends were cut back, 0 bases at V and 2 bases at J, with 15 bases in the middle. CDR1 and CDR2 from the germline V gene are MGHRA and YSYEKL.

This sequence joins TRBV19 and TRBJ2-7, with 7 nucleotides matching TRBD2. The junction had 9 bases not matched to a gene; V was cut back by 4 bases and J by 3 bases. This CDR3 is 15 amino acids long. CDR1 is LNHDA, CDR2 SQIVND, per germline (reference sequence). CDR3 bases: TGTGCCAGTAGTACCACCCTCGGGGACTACTACGAGCAGTACTTC. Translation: CASSTTLGDYYEQYF.

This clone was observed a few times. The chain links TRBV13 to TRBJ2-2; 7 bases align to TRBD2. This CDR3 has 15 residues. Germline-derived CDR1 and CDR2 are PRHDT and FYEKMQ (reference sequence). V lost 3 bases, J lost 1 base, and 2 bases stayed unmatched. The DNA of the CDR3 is TGTGCCAGCAGCTTGCCGGGGGGGAACACCGGGGAGCTGTTTTTT. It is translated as CASSLPGGNTGELFF. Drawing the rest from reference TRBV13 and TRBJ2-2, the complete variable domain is AAGVIQSPRHLIKEKRETATLKCYPIPRHDTVYWYQQGPGQDPQFLISFYEKMQSDKGSIPDRFSAQQFSDYHSELNMSSLELGDSALYFCASSLPGGNTGELFFGEGSRLTVL.

The DNA for the CDR3 is TGTGCCAGCAGCCCTAGGGACAGCTCTGGGGCCAACGTCCTGACTTTC. Its protein is CASSPRDSSGANVLTF. This chain links TRBV7-9 with TRBJ2-6, with 7 bases identical to TRBD1. The CDR3 sequence is 16 residues long. The germline V gene encodes CDR1 SEHNR and CDR2 FQNEAQ (reference sequence). Trimming cost V 5 bases and J 0 bases; bases outside gene matches: 4.

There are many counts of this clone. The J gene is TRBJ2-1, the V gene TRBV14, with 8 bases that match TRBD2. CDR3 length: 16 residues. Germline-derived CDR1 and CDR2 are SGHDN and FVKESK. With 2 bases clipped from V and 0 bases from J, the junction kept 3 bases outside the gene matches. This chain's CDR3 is CASSQRAGASYNEQFF. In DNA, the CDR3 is TGTGCCAGCAGCCAACGAGCGGGGGCCTCCTACAATGAGCAGTTCTTC.

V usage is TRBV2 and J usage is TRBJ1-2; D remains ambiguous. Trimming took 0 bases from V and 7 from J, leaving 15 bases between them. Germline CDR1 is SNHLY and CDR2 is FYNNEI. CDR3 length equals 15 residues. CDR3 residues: CASSEAEGADSGYTF. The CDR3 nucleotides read TGTGCCAGCAGTGAAGCTGAGGGTGCGGATTCTGGCTACACCTTC.

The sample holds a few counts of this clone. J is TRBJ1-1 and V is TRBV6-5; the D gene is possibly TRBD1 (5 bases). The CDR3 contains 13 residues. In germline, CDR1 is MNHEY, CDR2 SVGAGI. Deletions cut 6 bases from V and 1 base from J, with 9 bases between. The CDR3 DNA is TGTGCCAGCAGGGGACCGACGAACACTGAAGCTTTCTTT. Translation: CASRGPTNTEAFF.

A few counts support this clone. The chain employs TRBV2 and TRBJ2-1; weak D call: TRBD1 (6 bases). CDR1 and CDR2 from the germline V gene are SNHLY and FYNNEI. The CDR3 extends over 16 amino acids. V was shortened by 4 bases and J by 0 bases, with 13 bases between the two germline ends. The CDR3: CASSGHRADSYNEQFF. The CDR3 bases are TGTGCCAGCAGTGGGCACAGGGCCGACTCCTACAATGAGCAGTTCTTC.

The CDR3 DNA is TGTGCCACCAGCAGAGATCGAACAGGGAACGGATCACCCCTCCACTTT. It is translated as CATSRDRTGNGSPLHF. This rearrangement joins TRBV15 to TRBJ1-6; D might be TRBD1 (6 bases). Trimming cost V 0 bases and J 10 bases, with 16 bases left between them. This CDR3 has 16 residues. Germline values: CDR1 LNHNV, CDR2 YYDKDF (reference sequence).

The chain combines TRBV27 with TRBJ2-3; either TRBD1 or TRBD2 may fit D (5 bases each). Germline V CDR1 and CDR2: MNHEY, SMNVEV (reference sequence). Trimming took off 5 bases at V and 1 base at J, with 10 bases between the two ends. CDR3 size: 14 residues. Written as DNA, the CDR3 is TGTGCCAGCAGTCCGGGGCCGCGCACAGATACGCAGTATTTT. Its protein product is CASSPGPRTDTQYF.

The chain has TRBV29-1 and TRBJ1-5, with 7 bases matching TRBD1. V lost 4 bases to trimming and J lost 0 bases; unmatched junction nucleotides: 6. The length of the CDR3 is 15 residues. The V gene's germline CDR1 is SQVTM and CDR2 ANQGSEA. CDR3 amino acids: CSVAGGVGSNQPQHF. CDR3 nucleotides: TGCAGCGTTGCAGGGGGGGTGGGTAGCAATCAGCCCCAGCATTTT.